The sequence of this TCR beta chain was determined in a study of CD8 T cells in ankylosing spondylitis (dated by TCRdb to 2017 to 2019). With regard to the full study: The study set out to find disease-linked TCR variants by profiling T cell receptor beta repertoires in ankylosing spondylitis patients and healthy donors. Samples of peripheral blood were taken, and for ankylosing spondylitis patients, synovial fluid was collected as well. In total, the full study cohort was made up of 110 or so healthy donors and approximately 27 ankylosing spondylitis patients.

What the study reported, not specific to this receptor: Some TCR beta motif variants had previously been reported in synovial fluid and blood of reactive arthritis patients, which suggested common disease-initiation mechanisms. In peripheral blood, the disease-linked clones were found at relatively low frequencies and had a CD8+ phenotype. A TCR beta motif made up of several highly homologous amino acid variants appeared to be characteristic of blood from ankylosing spondylitis patients. The disease-linked clones were reported as significantly enriched in matched synovial fluid samples from ankylosing spondylitis patients.

This clonotype was counted between two and nine times. The target of this receptor is not known. Base-call qualities are not available, and no considerably larger clone is one nucleotide away. V is trimmed back by 3 bases and J by 3 bases, and the junction contains 15 bases that no gene match accounts for. The CDR3 covers 18 residues, taking in both the cysteine and the phenylalanine. Kept here is only the CDR3 DNA, which spans 54 bases and is read in frame from base 1. From the germline V gene, CDR1 is SGHRS and CDR2 is YFSETQ. Sequencing relied on an Illumina HiSeq 2500. Quantitative 5'-RACE with molecular barcodes was used to prepare TCR beta libraries. As for how the authors treated the data: A new computational method based on a probabilistic model of VDJ rearrangement was used to identify disease-linked TCR variants. TCRdb handled the public reads itself, with Q25 trimming in fastp and clone calling in MiXCR, and kept productive beta chains. Every distinct CDR3 protein forms one entry, paired with its most common genes and DNA. TCRdb's processing, not the study's, gives the V and J calls here. For this sample the table gives over 400,000 distinct CDR3 sequences, of which roughly 26% were detected only once. The ten top clones hold roughly 0.8% of the sample.

Sequencing was carried out using blood, either unsorted or a sorted T cell fraction (not recorded which). The chain is assembled from TRBV5-1 and TRBJ2-1, with 7 bases aligning to TRBD1. The origin of this receptor is a male donor with ankylosing spondylitis. The base sequence is TGCGCCAGCAGCTCCCATCCGGGACAGAGAGGTATCTACAATGAGCAGTTCTTC. It translates to CASSSHPGQRGIYNEQFF. Joined to the reference TRBV5-1 and TRBJ2-1 proteins, this CDR3 gives the full variable domain: KAGVTQTPRYLIKTRGQQVTLSCSPISGHRSVSWYQQTPGQGLQFLFEYFSETQRNKGNFPGRFSGRQFSNSRSEMNVSTLELGDSALYLCASSSHPGQRGIYNEQFFGPGTRLTVL.